These T cell receptor beta chains were read from a single sample in a study of long-term antiretroviral therapy in people with HIV. Repertoires were generated with immunoSEQ multiplex PCR, while TCRdb's copy carries only in-frame clones and drops some. The sample includes roughly 19,000 clones, about four fifths of them seen just once. This material consisted of unsorted PBMCs, taken 2.3 to 2.5 years after starting antiretroviral therapy. These receptors were obtained from a man aged 35 to 55 with HIV. Each CDR3 is given with its conserved first and last residue. D genes are given only for firm matches. Not all rows give a size; the values are once, few, many and, for expanded clones, a class.

abundance	d_gene	v_gene	j_gene	CDR3nt	CDR3aa
few	NA	TRBV6-1	TRBJ1-1	TGTGCCACCGCTACCACAGCGAACACTGAAGCTTTCTTT	CATATTANTEAFF
NA	NA	TRBV4-1	TRBJ2-5	TGCGCCAGCAGCCAGGACTATCTAGTGTCAGAGACCCAGTACTTC	CASSQDYLVSETQYF
NA	NA	TRBV11-2	TRBJ2-2	TGTGCCAGCAGCTTAGACCCGCGGGAGCTGTTTTTT	CASSLDPRELFF
NA	NA	TRBV6-1	TRBJ2-7	TGTGCCAGCAGTGAAGGAACCTACGAGCAGTACTTC	CASSEGTYEQYF
NA	TRBD2	TRBV4-1	TRBJ2-1	TGCGCCAGCAGGGGGCTTTGGCGGGAGAATGAGCAGTTCTTC	CASRGLWRENEQFF
NA	NA	TRBV9	TRBJ2-7	TGTGCCAGCAGCGTAGAGTTGTCACCCCGGGGCGAGCAGTACTTC	CASSVELSPRGEQYF
NA	TRBD1	TRBV5-1	TRBJ1-5	TGCGCCAGCAGCCTAGGACAGGGGGCCTATCAGCCCCAGCATTTT	CASSLGQGAYQPQHF
NA	NA	TRBV6-5	TRBJ2-5	TGTGCCAGCAGTCAGGACACCTCGATGGGGGAGACCCAGTACTTC	CASSQDTSMGETQYF
NA	TRBD1	TRBV7-9	TRBJ2-4	TGTGCCAGCAGCTTACAGGGACAGATAGCCAAAAACATTCAGTACTTC	CASSLQGQIAKNIQYF
NA	NA	TRBV7-9	TRBJ1-3	TGTGCCAGCAGCTTAACAGTAGGAAAGTCGAGCTCTGGAAACACTATATATTTT	CASSLTVGKSSSGNTIYF
NA	NA	TRBV6-6	TRBJ1-3	TGTGCCAGCAGTAACCCCGACGACTCTGGAAACACCATATATTTT	CASSNPDDSGNTIYF
once	NA	TRBV5-1	TRBJ1-6	TGCGCCAGCAGCTTGTATCAGGGTTTTGATTCACCCCTCCACTTT	CASSLYQGFDSPLHF
NA	NA	TRBV27	TRBJ1-2	TGTGCCAGCAGCTCATGGGGGACGGGGAACTATGGCTACACCTTC	CASSSWGTGNYGYTF
once	NA	TRBV28	TRBJ1-2	TGTGCCAGCAGTTCCCAGGGGCAGCCTATGGGCTATGGCTACACCTTC	CASSSQGQPMGYGYTF
NA	NA	TRBV30	TRBJ2-3	TGTGCCTGGAGCCAGGGTCGGACAGATACGCAGTATTTT	CAWSQGRTDTQYF
NA	NA	TRBV2	TRBJ2-1	TGTGCCAGCAGTGAAGGGCTTTACAATGAGCAGTTCTTC	CASSEGLYNEQFF
NA	TRBD1	TRBV7-3	TRBJ1-1	TGTGCCAGCAGCTTAGGCGGACAGGGTTTGACTGAAGCTTTCTTT	CASSLGGQGLTEAFF
NA	NA	TRBV5-8	TRBJ1-5	TGTGCCAGCCGCCTTAGTCAGCCCCAGCATTTT	CASRLSQPQHF
medium-sized	NA	TRBV28	TRBJ2-2	TGTGCCAGCAGTTTATTCCTAGGGTTTGGGACCGGGGAGCTGTTTTTT	CASSLFLGFGTGELFF
NA	TRBD2	TRBV4-2	TRBJ2-1	TGTGCCAGCAGCCAAGATCCTGGACTAGCGGGCGGATACAATGAGCAGTTCTTC	CASSQDPGLAGGYNEQFF
NA	TRBD1	TRBV11-3	TRBJ2-1	TGTGCCAGCAGGACAGGGGCCAAATACAATGAGCAGTTCTTC	CASRTGAKYNEQFF
NA	NA	TRBV5-8	TRBJ1-5	TGTGCCAGCAGCTTCAGGGGATCGGGAAGCAATCAGCCCCAGCATTTT	CASSFRGSGSNQPQHF
NA	NA	TRBV6-6	TRBJ2-7	TGTGCCAGCACTACTACCGGGGCTAGCTCCTACGAGCAGTACTTC	CASTTTGASSYEQYF
NA	TRBD1	TRBV15	TRBJ1-2	TGTGCCACCAGCAGGGAACAGGGGGCGCGAGACTATGGCTACACCTTC	CATSREQGARDYGYTF
NA	NA	TRBV28	TRBJ1-5	TGTGCCAGCTCCCTAGAAGGTCAGCCCCAGCATTTT	CASSLEGQPQHF
NA	NA	TRBV7-2	TRBJ1-4	TGTGCCAGCAGCTTTTCCCTCCAAGTTAGTGAAAAACTGTTTTTT	CASSFSLQVSEKLFF
NA	TRBD2	TRBV11-1	TRBJ2-3	TGTGCCAGCAGCTTCGGGACTAGCGGGGATATGGACACAGATACGCAGTATTTT	CASSFGTSGDMDTDTQYF
NA	NA	TRBV6-5	TRBJ1-2	TGTGCCAGCGCGACGGGCCTATCGGTGGGAGGCTACACCTTC	CASATGLSVGGYTF
few	TRBD1	TRBV5-1	TRBJ1-4	TGCGCCAGCAGCAACGGACAGGGAGGCAATGAAAAACTGTTTTTT	CASSNGQGGNEKLFF
NA	NA	TRBV6-6	TRBJ1-1	TGTGCCAGCAGCTTAGCGTGGAACACTGAAGCTTTCTTT	CASSLAWNTEAFF
NA	NA	TRBV29-1	TRBJ1-4	TGCAGCGTTCTAGGGGAGAGTGAAAAACTGTTTTTT	CSVLGESEKLFF
NA	TRBD1	TRBV9	TRBJ1-1	TGTGCCAGCAGCCCCTGGGACAGCCAACGCACTGAAGCTTTCTTT	CASSPWDSQRTEAFF
NA	TRBD2	TRBV7-7	TRBJ2-7	TGTGCCAGCAGCCCCGGACTAGTGAACGAGCAGTACTTC	CASSPGLVNEQYF
NA	NA	TRBV6-5	TRBJ1-3	TGTGCCAGCAGACAGGTTTCTGGAAACACCATATATTTT	CASRQVSGNTIYF
NA	TRBD1	TRBV5-1	TRBJ2-2	TGCGCCAGCAGCCCAGGGACAGGAGGGGCCGGGGAGCTGTTTTTT	CASSPGTGGAGELFF
NA	NA	TRBV30	TRBJ2-5	TGTGCCTGGAGCGTGACAGGTTCAGGGGAGACCCAGTACTTC	CAWSVTGSGETQYF
NA	TRBD2	TRBV27	TRBJ2-1	TGTGCCAGGGCTGGCAGGCCGACTAGCGGGAGCTCCTACAATGAGCAGTTCTTC	CARAGRPTSGSSYNEQFF
NA	TRBD2	TRBV7-3	TRBJ2-3	TGTGCCAGCAGCCGAATAAATAGCGGGAGTGAGGATACGCAGTATTTT	CASSRINSGSEDTQYF
NA	NA	TRBV14	TRBJ1-3	TGTGCCAGCAGCCAACTTCTGCTCTCTGGAAACACCATATATTTT	CASSQLLLSGNTIYF
NA	NA	TRBV11-2	TRBJ1-2	TGTGCCAGCAGCTTTTTCTCACAACCAGGCCCTCTCTATGGCTACACCTTC	CASSFFSQPGPLYGYTF
few	NA	TRBV10-2	TRBJ1-1	TGCGCCAGCAGTGTAGCAGGGAACACTGAAGCTTTCTTT	CASSVAGNTEAFF
NA	TRBD1	TRBV28	TRBJ1-1	TGTGCCAGCACCGATCGACAGGGGGCATATGAAGCTTTCTTT	CASTDRQGAYEAFF
few	NA	TRBV5-5	TRBJ2-2	TGTGCCAGCAGCTTGTTGGAGGGGGCTGCCGGGGAGCTGTTTTTT	CASSLLEGAAGELFF
NA	NA	TRBV7-9	TRBJ1-6	TGTGCCAGCAGCTTAGGGGATACACCCCTCCACTTT	CASSLGDTPLHF
once	NA	TRBV28	TRBJ2-7	TGTGCCAGCAGGCCGGCCGGGACATCTTACGAGCAGTACTTC	CASRPAGTSYEQYF